This T cell receptor beta chain was recovered during a study of blood T cell repertoires in COVID-19. This clone is a singleton in its sample. This CDR3 contains 14 residues. The V gene lost 2 bases and the J gene lost 2 bases, with 6 bases spanning the gap. Germline loops: CDR1 SGHTA, CDR2 FQGTGA. Profiled with immunoSEQ multiplex PCR; TCRdb holds only in-frame clones, not every one. The sample comprises roughly 100,000 clones, about 90% of which are singletons, and roughly 17% rests with the top ten. This chain joins TRBV7-3 and TRBJ2-2; no reliable D call. This receptor was identified in a man aged 50-60 years with acute or convalescent COVID-19. The sequencing input was peripheral blood. The CDR3 loop reads CASSLSSNTGELFF. The CDR3 region has the DNA TGTGCCAGCAGCTTATCCAGTAACACCGGGGAGCTGTTTTTT.